This T cell receptor beta chain was recorded in a study of blood T cells in healthy people across ages. The CDR3 extends over 15 amino acids. Germline CDR1 reads SGHKS; CDR2 reads YYEKEE (reference sequence). The ends lost 6 bases at V and 5 bases at J; junction bases unmatched: 13. Primers used in a second PCR of about 7 to 12 cycles were a sample-barcoded 5' primer and a J-beta primer mix. TCRdb fed the 5' RACE reads into MiXCR, producing one record per CDR3 protein. The table has over 600,000 distinct CDR3 sequences, approximately 21% seen once; the top ten hold about 3.6%. This clonotype turned up a few times.

The V call is TRBV5-5, the J call TRBJ2-7; 8 positions agree with TRBD1. Sequenced: blood. The receptor's source is a man in his sixties or seventies in good health. CDR3 sequence: CASTTLDRARHEQYF. In DNA form, the CDR3 reads TGTGCCAGCACCACCCTGGACAGGGCGCGCCACGAGCAGTACTTC.